This T cell receptor (beta chain) comes out of a study of T cells after yellow fever vaccination. This clonotype has just a few counts. The antigen remains undetermined. As TCR cDNA was made by 5'RACE template switching, a universal primer site and UMIs were added. TCRdb passed the 5' RACE reads through MiXCR, listing each CDR3 protein once. The table shows roughly 330,000 distinct CDR3 sequences, with 6.8% occurring only once. CDR3 length: 15 amino acids. From germline, CDR1 is MGHRA and CDR2 YSYEKL. V shed 1 base and J 4 bases; nucleotides not matched to a gene: 4. Findings of the study overall: Detected again after the booster were most primary-vaccination clones, at about 96% CD4 and about 89% CD8.

The gene calls are TRBV4-1 and TRBJ2-1; 7 bases fit TRBD1. The sample in question was PBMCs, obtained about 49 days after the first yellow fever vaccination. This TCR was recovered from a man between 18 and 35 years old who received the YFV17D yellow fever vaccine. CDR3 nucleotides: TGCGCCAGCAGCCAAGTCTTGGGACAGTACAATGAGCAGTTCTTC. This translates into CASSQVLGQYNEQFF.